The sequence of this TCR beta chain was determined in a study of shared clonotypes between healthy human individuals. Trimming took off 0 bases at V and 3 bases at J, with 10 bases between the two ends. There are 14 residues in the CDR3. Germline-derived CDR1 and CDR2 are SGDLS and YYNGEE. Whole-study results and caveats: Against clonotypes common to all four donors, non-shared ones had lower generation probabilities. Only blood was sampled; tissue repertoires likely differ.

Original processing methods: Filtering was not the same, since immunoSEQ gave junction-only sequences without quality scores. Libraries were prepared by immunoSEQ multiplex PCR; TCRdb keeps only in-frame clonotypes and omits some of them. V and J calls plus clone size are reproduced from that table; the DNA served to infer D and trimming. The profile shows hundreds of thousands of clones, roughly 98% of them singletons. Naive CD8 cells lacked CD45RO and underwent positive selection for CCR7, leaving out terminally differentiated effector memory CD45RA+ cells. All of the donors resided in Nashville, Tennessee, and each was a Caucasian adult. Concerning this clone: Its antigen is still unknown.

The origin of this receptor is a man aged 25-45 years in good health. V gene TRBV9 combines with J gene TRBJ2-7, with a tentative D call TRBD2 (5 bases). Sequenced sample: naive CD8+ T cells sorted from blood. CDR3 amino acids: CASSVAGSGYEQYF. The CDR3, as DNA: TGTGCCAGCAGCGTAGCGGGATCTGGCTACGAGCAGTACTTC.